This TCR beta chain was obtained from a study of blood T cell repertoires in COVID-19 (dated by TCRdb to between 2020 and 2021). For the wider study: The collaborator samples originated in the United States, Italy and Spain and spanned the acute and convalescent phases of COVID-19. The prospective study material was composed of cDNA or gDNA derived from T cells, B-cell-depleted T cells, or PBMCs. Subjects who had been exposed to COVID-19, were actively infected with it, or had recovered from it provided the deeply sampled blood TCRbeta repertoires that made up the dataset. The repertoires were released in a freely available public database intended as a resource for research on the immune response to SARS-CoV-2. The samples were drawn from two sources: the first 160 participants of the ongoing ImmuneRACE study, and 1,000 to 1,500 subjects contributed by 6 global collaborators. The sample metadata nearly always contained a de-identified subject ID, COVID-19 status, age in years and sex. Where HLA class I and class II types were available, the types were taken from metadata supplied by the sample provider, not from assay-based typing. The paper as a whole reports these results and caveats: The quantity of clinical and demographic metadata differed by source and by participant and was supplied without curation.

TCRbeta CDR3 regions were amplified from genomic DNA by means of the immunoSEQ Assay, a bias-controlled multiplex PCR. The original pipeline was this. Within the assay, amplification of reference gene primers was used to estimate how many nucleated cells each sample contained. Sequence reads were collapsed and filtered to measure the absolute abundance of every unique TCRbeta CDR3 rearrangement. Productive Simpson clonality was computed per sample as the square root of Simpson's diversity index over productive rearrangements. As stored in TCRdb, this immuneACCESS dataset retains in-frame rearrangements with V and J assigned. A fraction of the clones does not appear; measured against another copy, unresolved V genes explain less than half of the discrepancy, and the remainder lacks a known reason. The V and J calls and clone size are taken from that table; D and trimming were inferred from the DNA. This sample gives over 85,000 clones in total; over 70% of them show up just once. 0.85% to 1.2% of the sample is in the top ten clones.

The collaborating institutions used their own protocols to collect whole blood in K2EDTA tubes. For TCRbeta analysis, collaborators shipped samples as frozen whole blood, isolated PBMCs, or DNA extracted from either of those sample types. According to the germline V gene (reference sequence), CDR1 reads LNHDA and CDR2 reads SQIVND. The CDR3 numbers 16 residues from cysteine through phenylalanine. Here the CDR3 DNA is all that survives: 48 bases in frame from base 1. V is cut by 3 bases and J by 0 bases, and the space between the germline ends is 12 bases. This clone has more than one count but fewer than ten. Its binding antigen is unknown. There are no base qualities to consult, and no much larger clone falls within one base.

This sequence originates from a human donor in a cohort sampled during active COVID-19. The sequence links TRBV19 to TRBJ1-5; TRBD1 is possibly the D segment (6 matching bases). The sample taken for sequencing was peripheral blood. The DNA is as follows: TGTGCCAGTAGTATGGAGACAGGCTATAGCAATCAGCCCCAGCATTTT. The encoded protein is CASSMETGYSNQPQHF.